The rows below give T cell receptor beta chains drawn from one sample of a study of T cell responses to AZD1222 COVID-19 vaccine. Repertoires were generated with immunoSEQ multiplex PCR, while TCRdb's copy carries only in-frame clones and drops some. Seen here are 110,000 or so clones, approximately 90% observed once, and the top ten hold roughly 4.5%. The sample in question was peripheral blood, obtained on day 0 of AZD1222 vaccination. These receptor sequences come from an adult in good health. Both conserved end residues are trimmed from each CDR3.

v_call: TRBV30
j_call: TRBJ1-1
cdr3_aa: AWSRSSRTEAF

v_call: TRBV6-1
j_call: TRBJ2-3
cdr3_aa: ASSDPVRDSTDTQY

v_call: TRBV18
j_call: TRBJ2-2
cdr3_aa: ASSQGQGNTGELF

v_call: TRBV28
j_call: TRBJ2-7
cdr3_aa: ASSTRLAGGPGQY

v_call: TRBV19
j_call: TRBJ2-3
cdr3_aa: ASSIKTGGSDTQY

v_call: TRBV15
j_call: TRBJ2-1
cdr3_aa: ATSPLQRGGGEQF

v_call: TRBV5-1
j_call: TRBJ1-5
cdr3_aa: ASSESGTDSPQH

v_call: TRBV19
j_call: TRBJ1-4
cdr3_aa: ASSSRDDSEKLF

v_call: TRBV14
j_call: TRBJ2-7
cdr3_aa: ASSPGGFYYEQY

v_call: TRBV30
j_call: TRBJ2-1
cdr3_aa: AWSAQGFGSYNEQF

v_call: TRBV7-2
j_call: TRBJ1-2
cdr3_aa: ASSLPGQPYGYT

v_call: TRBV6-5
j_call: TRBJ1-5
cdr3_aa: ASSWTGGLDQPQH

v_call: TRBV2
j_call: TRBJ2-1
cdr3_aa: ASSPYNEQF

v_call: TRBV2
j_call: TRBJ2-7
cdr3_aa: ASSEAEGPYEQY

v_call: TRBV6-2/TRBV6-3
j_call: TRBJ1-3
cdr3_aa: ASSYSLGLGGNTIY

v_call: TRBV19
j_call: TRBJ1-4
cdr3_aa: ASSMWASTNEKLF

v_call: TRBV5-1
j_call: TRBJ1-2
cdr3_aa: ASSFGVNYGYT

v_call: TRBV7-8
j_call: TRBJ2-7
cdr3_aa: ASSTGGTSYEQY

v_call: TRBV30
j_call: TRBJ2-1
cdr3_aa: AWSVGNIAYNEQF

v_call: TRBV5-5
j_call: TRBJ1-1
cdr3_aa: ASSLSGLNTEAF

v_call: TRBV7-8
j_call: TRBJ2-7
cdr3_aa: ASSLGRGTSSSYEQY

v_call: TRBV4-1
j_call: TRBJ1-4
cdr3_aa: ATWGGGNEKLF

v_call: TRBV6-1
j_call: TRBJ2-2
cdr3_aa: ASGDRFTGELF

v_call: TRBV18
j_call: TRBJ2-1
cdr3_aa: ASQIWGGEQF

v_call: TRBV19
j_call: TRBJ1-5
cdr3_aa: ASQEGGMGNQPQH

v_call: TRBV24-1
j_call: TRBJ1-1
cdr3_aa: ATSDLPSESNIEPEAF

v_call: TRBV12-3/TRBV12-4
j_call: TRBJ1-2
cdr3_aa: ASSLRAGGYT

v_call: TRBV9
j_call: TRBJ2-7
cdr3_aa: ASSVSGGPYEQY

v_call: TRBV28
j_call: TRBJ1-5
cdr3_aa: ASSRQGPSNQPQH

v_call: TRBV19
j_call: TRBJ1-2
cdr3_aa: ASSPGPLADYGYT

v_call: TRBV18
j_call: TRBJ1-6
cdr3_aa: ASSSTGTPGSPLH

v_call: TRBV3-1/TRBV3-2
j_call: TRBJ1-5
cdr3_aa: ASSQGGLGNQPQH

v_call: TRBV7-9
j_call: TRBJ1-1
cdr3_aa: ASNTPGQDRLEAF

v_call: TRBV11-2
j_call: TRBJ2-1
cdr3_aa: ASAQTSGVGSEQF

v_call: TRBV7-9
j_call: TRBJ2-7
cdr3_aa: ASSWDSPYEQY

v_call: TRBV9
j_call: TRBJ1-1
cdr3_aa: ASSVGGFTEAF

v_call: TRBV6-5
j_call: TRBJ1-2
cdr3_aa: ASSYSAAQGYYGYT

v_call: TRBV7-2
j_call: TRBJ2-2
cdr3_aa: ASSPGLAGGSYTGELF

v_call: TRBV25-1
j_call: TRBJ1-4
cdr3_aa: ASSEYTGGVEKLF

v_call: TRBV12-3/TRBV12-4
j_call: TRBJ1-2
cdr3_aa: ASSWDRDYGYT

v_call: TRBV5-8
j_call: TRBJ1-4
cdr3_aa: ASSFLGRGINEKLF

v_call: TRBV12-5
j_call: TRBJ2-7
cdr3_aa: ASGLGRDEQY

v_call: TRBV7-6
j_call: TRBJ1-1
cdr3_aa: ASSSGRTEAF

v_call: TRBV5-4
j_call: TRBJ2-7
cdr3_aa: ASSPGAGGNYEQY

v_call: TRBV13
j_call: TRBJ1-3
cdr3_aa: ASSPTGIGGNTIY

v_call: TRBV7-6
j_call: TRBJ1-4
cdr3_aa: ASSPGTGGTNEKLF

v_call: TRBV3-1/TRBV3-2
j_call: TRBJ2-7
cdr3_aa: ASSQGARFYEQY

v_call: TRBV19
j_call: TRBJ1-2
cdr3_aa: ASRTGGGTSTNYGYT

v_call: TRBV5-5
j_call: TRBJ1-1
cdr3_aa: ASSSTGNTEAF

v_call: TRBV6-5
j_call: TRBJ2-3
cdr3_aa: ASPGVGADTQY

v_call: TRBV15
j_call: TRBJ1-2
cdr3_aa: ATSRQGDYGYT

v_call: TRBV5-8
j_call: TRBJ2-5
cdr3_aa: ASSLVVGEGQETQY

v_call: TRBV27
j_call: TRBJ1-2
cdr3_aa: ASRRTGENYGYT

v_call: TRBV5-1
j_call: TRBJ2-5
cdr3_aa: ASSSGTSGGMRETQY

v_call: TRBV19
j_call: TRBJ1-2
cdr3_aa: ASREGSYGYT

v_call: TRBV4-1
j_call: TRBJ2-2
cdr3_aa: ASSQQLAGGPRTGELF

v_call: TRBV24-1
j_call: TRBJ1-1
cdr3_aa: ATSATDRGRAF

v_call: TRBV29-1
j_call: TRBJ2-3
cdr3_aa: SVPTFGVDTQY

v_call: TRBV2
j_call: TRBJ2-2
cdr3_aa: ASGDRTYSGELF

v_call: TRBV10-3
j_call: TRBJ2-7
cdr3_aa: AINFADSPPYEQY